A selection of T cell receptor beta chains follows, all from one sample in a study of blood T cell repertoires in COVID-19. The data were produced by immunoSEQ multiplex PCR, yet TCRdb's version contains in-frame clones alone and is incomplete. The repertoire holds about 170,000 clones, roughly 90% seen once, with about 4.8% in the top ten. The specimen sequenced was peripheral blood. The receptors were gathered from a man aged 30 to 45 with COVID-19, enrolled during active disease. Both conserved end residues are part of each CDR3. The order of the fields is V gene, J gene, D gene, clone size, CDR3 DNA, CDR3 protein. A D gene is named only where the DNA matches it firmly. The size field is filled for only some rows; it gives once, few, many or a size class.

TRBV28	TRBJ2-3	TRBD2	.	TGTGCCAGCAGCACTAGCGGGGGAGGTGGAGATACGCAGTATTTT	CASSTSGGGGDTQYF
TRBV18	TRBJ2-1	TRBD1	.	TGTGCCAGCTCACCACCGGGACAGGAGGGATATGAGCAGTTCTTC	CASSPPGQEGYEQFF
TRBV27	TRBJ2-1	TRBD2	.	TGTGCCAGCAGTTTCCTCCTAGCGGGAGGGCCCTCCTACAATGAGCAGTTCTTC	CASSFLLAGGPSYNEQFF
TRBV6-4	TRBJ1-2	TRBD1	.	TGTGCCAGCAGCCTCCAGGGGGGATATGGCTACACCTTC	CASSLQGGYGYTF
TRBV2	TRBJ1-1	.	.	TGTGCCAGCAGTGCCCCCCTGGGGGCGTTGGCTGAAGCTTTCTTT	CASSAPLGALAEAFF
TRBV4-2	TRBJ2-3	TRBD2	.	TGTGCCAGCAGCCAAGTCTTAGCGGGAGTAACAGATACGCAGTATTTT	CASSQVLAGVTDTQYF
TRBV4-1	TRBJ1-1	.	.	TGCGCCAGCAGCCAAGATGGGAGGGCAGGGGAGGACACTGAAGCTTTCTTT	CASSQDGRAGEDTEAFF
TRBV19	TRBJ2-1	TRBD1	.	TGTGCCAGTAGTATATTACAGGGGAGATACAATGAGCAGTTCTTC	CASSILQGRYNEQFF
TRBV10-1	TRBJ2-7	TRBD1	.	TGCGCCAGCAGTGAGAGGGGGCGAATAAGCTACGAGCAGTACTTC	CASSERGRISYEQYF
TRBV7-8	TRBJ1-1	TRBD1	.	TGTGCCAGCAGCGTAGACAGGGTCTCGAGGGCTGAAGCTTTCTTT	CASSVDRVSRAEAFF
TRBV5-1	TRBJ1-2	.	.	TGCGCCAGCAGCTTGGGTTCGGGGGGCGGCTTCTATGGCTACACCTTC	CASSLGSGGGFYGYTF
TRBV28	TRBJ2-2	.	.	TGTGCCAGCAGTTTGGGTGGGCCCGGGGAGCTGTTTTTT	CASSLGGPGELFF
TRBV18	TRBJ1-4	.	.	TGTGCCAGCTCAGAGACTTCCGGAAGCAATGAAAAACTGTTTTTT	CASSETSGSNEKLFF
TRBV15	TRBJ2-2	TRBD2	.	TGTGCCACCAGCGGATCTAGCGGGAGGGCGATCGGGGAGCTGTTTTTT	CATSGSSGRAIGELFF
TRBV11-3	TRBJ1-1	TRBD1	.	TGTGCCAGCAGCTTAGCTAGGACAGGAGAAGCTTTCTTT	CASSLARTGEAFF
TRBV4-3	TRBJ1-4	.	once	TGCGCCAGCAGCCCAGCGCGGTTCGCAACTAATGAAAAACTGTTTTTT	CASSPARFATNEKLFF